The 10 T cell receptor beta chains below were found in one sample sequenced in a study of blood T cell repertoires in COVID-19. The table came from immunoSEQ multiplex PCR; TCRdb's copy has only in-frame clones and leaves some out. This table has 250,000 to 350,000 clones, roughly 88% appearing once. What was sequenced was peripheral blood. All receptors come from a woman in her twenties or thirties who had recovered from COVID-19.

The chain carries TRBV4-2 and TRBJ2-3, with TRBD2 identical over 8 bases. The CDR3 is 16 amino acids. Trimming took 1 base from V and 3 from J; bases not matched to a gene: 6. Germline V CDR1 and CDR2: LGHNA, YNFKEQ. The CDR3, as DNA: TGTGCCAGCAGCCAAGTATCGGGGGGGCTAACAGATACGCAGTATTTT. Translation: CASSQVSGGLTDTQYF.

V gene TRBV7-9 combines with J gene TRBJ2-2; 11 bases are a match to TRBD1. Trimming removed 10 bases from V and 2 bases from J; junction bases left unmatched: 3. The CDR3 is 14 amino acids. The germline gives CDR1 SEHNR, CDR2 FQNEAQ (reference sequence). The CDR3 nucleotides read TGTGCCACCGGACAGGGGGCTAACACCGGGGAGCTGTTTTTT. Protein sequence: CATGQGANTGELFF.

The chain combines TRBV9 with TRBJ1-3, with unresolved D. V gave up 4 bases and J gave up 0 bases, with 8 bases separating them. The CDR3 covers 14 residues. Germline-derived CDR1 and CDR2 are SGDLS and YYNGEE. CDR3 sequence (DNA): TGTGCCAGCAGCTCCAGGATCTCTGGAAACACCATATATTTT. Encoded protein: CASSSRISGNTIYF.

V is TRBV9 and J is TRBJ2-3; no definite D call. The V end lost 1 base, the J end lost 0 bases, and 18 bases lay between the germline ends. This CDR3 comprises 18 residues. Germline V gene sequence: CDR1 SGDLS, CDR2 YYNGEE. CDR3 region: CASSVRIWAAPSTDTQYF. The CDR3 DNA follows: TGTGCCAGCAGCGTAAGAATTTGGGCAGCCCCTAGCACAGATACGCAGTATTTT.

The chain combines TRBV28 with TRBJ2-7; possible D gene TRBD1, 6 bases. The CDR3 contains 16 residues. V dropped 4 bases and J dropped 2 bases, with 18 bases sitting between them. The germline gives CDR1 MDHEN, CDR2 SYDVKM. The CDR3 DNA reads as TGTGCCAGCAGTTCACCCTCGACAGGCCTGGCCTACGAGCAGTACTTC. Translated: CASSSPSTGLAYEQYF.

This chain connects TRBV28 to TRBJ1-3, with D possibly TRBD1 on 6 matching bases. Deletions cut 3 bases from V and 2 bases from J, with 11 bases between. The CDR3 is 15 residues long. Per germline, CDR1 MDHEN and CDR2 SYDVKM. The DNA of the CDR3 is TGTGCCAGCAGTTTCCGAGGGGGAGCTGGAAACACCATATATTTT. It encodes CASSFRGGAGNTIYF.

V and J are TRBV6-2 or TRBV6-3 and TRBJ2-7; 7 nucleotides agree with TRBD2. There are 13 residues in the CDR3. Trimming took 5 bases from V and 5 from J; bases not matched to a gene: 6. CDR1 and CDR2 from the germline V gene are MNHEY and SVGEGT. The CDR3 loop reads CASSQRGVHEQYF. The DNA of the CDR3 is TGTGCCAGCAGTCAACGGGGGGTCCACGAGCAGTACTTC.

The table lists this clone with a count of one. V is TRBV19 and J is TRBJ2-7; a possible D gene is TRBD1 (5 bases). CDR1 LNHDA and CDR2 SQIVND come from the germline V gene (reference sequence). CDR3 length: 12 amino acids. Trimming stripped 5 bases from V and 2 bases from J, with 7 bases between. The CDR3 nucleotides read TGTGCCAGTAGTCCAGGGACCTACGAGCAGTACTTC. Its translation: CASSPGTYEQYF.

The CDR3 DNA reads as TGTGCCTGGAGTGTACCGGACAGGGCGTTTAAGCCCCAGCATTTT. It is translated as CAWSVPDRAFKPQHF. This rearrangement joins TRBV30 to TRBJ1-5, with TRBD1 matching over 8 bases. The germline CDR1 and CDR2 sequences are GTSNPN and SVGIG (reference sequence). V dropped 0 bases and J dropped 8; count of bases not matched to a gene: 9. The CDR3 totals 15 residues.

The V and J genes are TRBV18 and TRBJ2-7; D perhaps matches TRBD1 (6 bases). V gave up 6 bases and J gave up 5 bases, with 17 bases separating them. The CDR3 has 14 residues. The germline V gene has CDR1 KGHSH and CDR2 LQKENI. CDR3 residues: CASSPGTQSDEQYF. For the CDR3, the DNA is TGTGCCAGCTCTCCCGGGACACAATCCGACGAGCAGTACTTC.